This T cell receptor beta chain was captured in a study of blood T cell repertoires in COVID-19. Overall study: Italy, Spain and the United States were the sources of the convalescent and acute COVID-19 samples.

Assay: immunoSEQ multiplex PCR; the TCRdb copy retains only in-frame clones and omits some. The repertoire has 70,000 to 100,000 clones, about 90% of them found once; the top ten carry around 40%. This receptor was identified in a human donor in a cohort sampled during active COVID-19. Sequencing used peripheral blood.

Here the CDR3 DNA reads TGCAGCGTTCCCAGGGGCCAGAACCAAGAGACCCAGTACTTC. Translation gives CSVPRGQNQETQYF. The chain couples TRBV29-1 to TRBJ2-5; TRBD1 might be the D (6 bases). Germline V lookup: CDR1 SQVTM, CDR2 ANQGSEA. The CDR3 extends over 14 amino acids. The V gene lost 5 bases and the J gene lost 0 bases, with 13 bases spanning the gap. Supplemented by reference TRBV29-1 and TRBJ2-5, the full variable domain reads SAVISQKPSRDICQRGTSLTIQCQVDSQVTMMFWYRQQPGQSLTLIATANQGSEATYESGFVIDKFPISRPNLTFSTLTVSNMSPEDSSIYLCSVPRGQNQETQYFGPGTRLLVL.